The clone carrying this TCR beta chain appeared once. Its specificity is not known. A single base separates this from a much larger clone, so it may be a read error. The sample originates from a study of tumor and adjacent non-tumor tissue in lung cancer. General study results and limits: TCR diversity was significantly greater in tumor than normal lung tissue. Higher tumor TCR diversity was associated with shorter survival.

Trimming removed 4 bases from V and 4 bases from J, with 11 bases in between. Looked up from germline, CDR1 is MGHRA and CDR2 is YSYEKL. There are 13 residues in the CDR3. This sample's RNA came from whole unsorted tissue. This non-tumor lung sample came from over 3 cm beyond the tumor edge. Three rounds of nested PCR, following a modified ARM-PCR protocol, produced the TCRbeta library. TCRdb re-derived calls from the multiplex PCR reads in MiXCR, one entry per CDR3 protein. The table records tens of thousands of distinct CDR3 sequences, roughly 57% of them present only once. V gene TRBV4-1 combines with J gene TRBJ2-7; D not resolved. Sequencing used distant non-tumor lung tissue. This sequence was found in a man between 65 and 85 years old with non-small cell lung cancer. The CDR3 here is CASSPTASYEQYF. Written as DNA, the CDR3 is TGCGCCAGCAGCCCCACCGCCAGTTACGAGCAGTACTTC.